The clone carrying this T cell receptor beta chain showed up just a few times. Antigen specificity is unknown. This sample was included in a study of vaccination and CD4 T cells after COVID-19. An Oncomine TCR Beta short-read assay was used to sequence the DNA from cultured CD4+ T cells. TCRdb analysed the PCR reads with MiXCR anew, one entry per CDR3 protein. The sample includes over 20,000 distinct CDR3 sequences, almost 50% of them seen just once. The CDR3 is 15 residues long. The V end lost 3 bases, the J end lost 5 bases, and 14 bases lay between the germline ends. Sample treatment: approximately nine-day PBMC culture with coronavirus spike peptide pools or control peptides (ViraFEST assay).

The receptor comes from a human donor who had recovered from COVID-19. This chain links TRBV12-3 or TRBV12-4 with TRBJ1-3; maybe TRBD1 (5 bases). The sample was CD4+ T cells from blood, cultured in vitro. CDR3 amino acids: CASSLTEFGRNTIYF. DNA for the CDR3: TGTGCCAGCAGTTTGACAGAGTTCGGTCGAAACACCATATATTTT.